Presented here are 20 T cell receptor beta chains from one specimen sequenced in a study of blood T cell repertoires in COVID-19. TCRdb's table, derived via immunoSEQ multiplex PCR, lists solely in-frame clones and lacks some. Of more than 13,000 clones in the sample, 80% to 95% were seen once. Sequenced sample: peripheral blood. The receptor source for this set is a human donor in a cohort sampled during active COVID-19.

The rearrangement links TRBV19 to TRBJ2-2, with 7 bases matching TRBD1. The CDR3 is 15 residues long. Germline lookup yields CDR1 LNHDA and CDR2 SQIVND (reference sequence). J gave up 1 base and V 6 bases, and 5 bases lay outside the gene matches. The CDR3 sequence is CASSDRVWNTGELFF. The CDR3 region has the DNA TGTGCCAGTAGCGACAGGGTCTGGAACACCGGGGAGCTGTTTTTT.

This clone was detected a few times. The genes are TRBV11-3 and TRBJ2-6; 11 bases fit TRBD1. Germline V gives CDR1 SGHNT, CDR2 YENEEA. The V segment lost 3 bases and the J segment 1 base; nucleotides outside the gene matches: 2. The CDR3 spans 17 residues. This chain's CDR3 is CASSFGTGGSGANVLTF. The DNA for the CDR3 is TGTGCCAGCAGCTTTGGGACAGGGGGGTCTGGGGCCAACGTCCTGACTTTC.

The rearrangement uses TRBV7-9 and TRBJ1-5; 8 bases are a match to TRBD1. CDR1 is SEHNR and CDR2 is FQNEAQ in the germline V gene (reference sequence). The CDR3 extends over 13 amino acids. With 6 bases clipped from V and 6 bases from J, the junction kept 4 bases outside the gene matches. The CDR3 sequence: CASSNTGGQPQHF. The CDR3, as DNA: TGTGCCAGCAGTAACACAGGGGGTCAGCCCCAGCATTTT.

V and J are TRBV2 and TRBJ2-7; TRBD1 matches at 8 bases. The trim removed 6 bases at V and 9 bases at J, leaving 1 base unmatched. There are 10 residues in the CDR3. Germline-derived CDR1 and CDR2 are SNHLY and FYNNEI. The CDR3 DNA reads TGTGCCAGCAGAGGACAGGGGCAGTACTTC. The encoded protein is CASRGQGQYF.

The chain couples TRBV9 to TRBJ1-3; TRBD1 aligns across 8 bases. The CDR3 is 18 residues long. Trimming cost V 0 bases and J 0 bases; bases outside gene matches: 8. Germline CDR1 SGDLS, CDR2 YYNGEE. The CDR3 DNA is TGTGCCAGCAGCGTAGCTATCGGACAGGGCAGCTCTGGAAACACCATATATTTT. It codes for CASSVAIGQGSSGNTIYF.

Here the CDR3 DNA reads TGTGCCAGCAGCCTCGTGGCGGGAGGAAGTACCGGGGAGCTGTTTTTT. It encodes CASSLVAGGSTGELFF. The V and J genes are TRBV7-2 and TRBJ2-2; 8 bases match TRBD2. The junction had 10 bases not matched to a gene; V was cut back by 5 bases and J by 5 bases. CDR1 and CDR2 from the germline V gene are SGHTA and FQGNSA. CDR3 length equals 16 residues.

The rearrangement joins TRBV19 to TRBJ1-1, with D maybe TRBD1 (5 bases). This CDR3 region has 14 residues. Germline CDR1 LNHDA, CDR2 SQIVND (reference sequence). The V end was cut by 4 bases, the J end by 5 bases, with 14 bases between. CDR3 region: CASSTGRGKTEAFF. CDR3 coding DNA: TGTGCCAGTAGTACCGGACGGGGGAAGACTGAAGCTTTCTTT. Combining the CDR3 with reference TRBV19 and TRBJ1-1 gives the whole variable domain DGGITQSPKYLFRKEGQNVTLSCEQNLNHDAMYWYRQDPGQGLRLIYYSQIVNDFQKGDIAEGYSVSREKKESFPLTVTSAQKNPTAFYLCASSTGRGKTEAFFGQGTRLTVV.

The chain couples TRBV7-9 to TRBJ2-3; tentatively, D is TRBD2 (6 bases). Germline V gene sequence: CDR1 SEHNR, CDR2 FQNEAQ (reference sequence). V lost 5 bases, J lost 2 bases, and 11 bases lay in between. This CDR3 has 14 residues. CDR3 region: CASSRTGDTDTQYF. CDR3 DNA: TGTGCCAGCAGCCGAACGGGAGACACAGATACGCAGTATTTT.

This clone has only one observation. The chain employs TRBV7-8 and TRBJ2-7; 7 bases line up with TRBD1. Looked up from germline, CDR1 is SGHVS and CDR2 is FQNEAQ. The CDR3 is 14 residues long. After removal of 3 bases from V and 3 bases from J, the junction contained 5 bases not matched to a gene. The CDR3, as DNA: TGTGCCAGCAGCTTTGGTGGGACAGACTACGAGCAGTACTTC. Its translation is CASSFGGTDYEQYF.

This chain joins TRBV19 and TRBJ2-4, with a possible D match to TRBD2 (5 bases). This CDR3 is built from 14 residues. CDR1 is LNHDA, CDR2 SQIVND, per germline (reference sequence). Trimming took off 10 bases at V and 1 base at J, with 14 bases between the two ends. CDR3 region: CATKRGLAKNIQYF. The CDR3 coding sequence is TGTGCCACCAAAAGAGGGCTCGCCAAAAACATTCAGTACTTC.

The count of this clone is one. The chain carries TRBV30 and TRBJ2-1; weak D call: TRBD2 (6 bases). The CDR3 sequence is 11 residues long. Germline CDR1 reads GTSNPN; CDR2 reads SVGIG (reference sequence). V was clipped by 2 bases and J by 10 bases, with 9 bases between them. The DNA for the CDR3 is TGTGCCTGGAGTCGCGCGGGAGAGCAGTTCTTC. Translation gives CAWSRAGEQFF.

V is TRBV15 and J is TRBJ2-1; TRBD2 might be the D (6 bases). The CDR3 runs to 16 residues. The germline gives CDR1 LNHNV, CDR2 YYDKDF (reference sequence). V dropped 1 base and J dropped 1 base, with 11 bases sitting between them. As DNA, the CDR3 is TGTGCCACCAGCAGAGTTCGGGACTCTTCCTACAATGAGCAGTTCTTC. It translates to CATSRVRDSSYNEQFF.

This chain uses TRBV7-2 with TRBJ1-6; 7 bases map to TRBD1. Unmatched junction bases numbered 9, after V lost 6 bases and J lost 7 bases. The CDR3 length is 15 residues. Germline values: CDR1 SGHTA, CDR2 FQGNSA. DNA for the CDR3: TGTGCCAGCAGACCAGGGACACAGGGGAATTCACCCCTCCACTTT. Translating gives CASRPGTQGNSPLHF. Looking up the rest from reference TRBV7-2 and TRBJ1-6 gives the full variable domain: GAGVSQSPSNKVTEKGKDVELRCDPISGHTALYWYRQSLGQGLEFLIYFQGNSAPDKSGLPSDRFSAERTGGSVSTLTIQRTQQEDSAVYLCASRPGTQGNSPLHFGNGTRLTVT.

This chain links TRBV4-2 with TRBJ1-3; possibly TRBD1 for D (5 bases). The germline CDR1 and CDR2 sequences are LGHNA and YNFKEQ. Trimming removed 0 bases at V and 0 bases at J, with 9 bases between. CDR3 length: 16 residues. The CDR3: CASSQEGASSGNTIYF. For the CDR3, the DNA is TGTGCCAGCAGCCAAGAAGGGGCCAGCTCTGGAAACACCATATATTTT.

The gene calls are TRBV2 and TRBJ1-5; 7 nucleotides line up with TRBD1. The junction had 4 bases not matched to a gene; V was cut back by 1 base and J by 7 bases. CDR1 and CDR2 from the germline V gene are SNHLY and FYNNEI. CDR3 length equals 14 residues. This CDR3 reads CASSEGRGQQPQHF. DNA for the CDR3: TGTGCCAGCAGTGAAGGGAGGGGGCAACAGCCCCAGCATTTT.

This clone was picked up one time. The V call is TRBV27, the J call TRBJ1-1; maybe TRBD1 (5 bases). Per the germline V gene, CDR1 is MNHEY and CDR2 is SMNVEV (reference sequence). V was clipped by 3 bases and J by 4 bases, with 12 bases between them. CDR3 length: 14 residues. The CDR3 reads CASSLWGAATEAFF. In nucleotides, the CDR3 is TGTGCCAGCAGTTTGTGGGGCGCGGCCACTGAAGCTTTCTTT.

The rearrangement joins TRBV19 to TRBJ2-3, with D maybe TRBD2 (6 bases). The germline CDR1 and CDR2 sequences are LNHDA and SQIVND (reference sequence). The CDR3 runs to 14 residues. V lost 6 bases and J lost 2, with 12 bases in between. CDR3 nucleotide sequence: TGTGCCAGTAGGCTCGGGGGTAACACAGATACGCAGTATTTT. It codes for CASRLGGNTDTQYF.

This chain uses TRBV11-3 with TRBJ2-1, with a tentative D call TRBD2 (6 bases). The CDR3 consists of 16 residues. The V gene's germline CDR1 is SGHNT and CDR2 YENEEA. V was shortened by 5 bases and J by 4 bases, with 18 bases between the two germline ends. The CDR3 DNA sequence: TGTGCCAGCAGCGCTAGCGTAGACACTAAGTACAATGAGCAGTTCTTC. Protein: CASSASVDTKYNEQFF.

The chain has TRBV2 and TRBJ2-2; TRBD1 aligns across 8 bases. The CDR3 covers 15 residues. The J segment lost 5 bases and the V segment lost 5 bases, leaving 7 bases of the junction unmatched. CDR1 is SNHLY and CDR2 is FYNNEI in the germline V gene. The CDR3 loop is CASSNRGKFTGELFF. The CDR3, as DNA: TGTGCCAGCAGTAACAGGGGGAAGTTTACCGGGGAGCTGTTTTTT.

CDR3: CASSFSGQPQHF. The CDR3, as DNA: TGTGCCAGCAGCTTTTCAGGTCAGCCCCAGCATTTT. This chain uses TRBV7-8 with TRBJ1-5; no clear D. CDR3 length equals 12 residues. Germline V gene lookup returns CDR1 SGHVS and CDR2 FQNEAQ. V gave up 3 bases and J gave up 6 bases, with 6 bases separating them.